A single sample gave rise to the 30 T cell receptor beta chains below, sequenced in a study of blood T cell repertoires in COVID-19. TCRdb's table, derived via immunoSEQ multiplex PCR, lists solely in-frame clones and lacks some. The sample lists 140,000 or so clones, around 90% occurring once. The sequenced sample consisted of peripheral blood. Receptors originate from a man in his 70s with acute or convalescent COVID-19.

The V gene is TRBV19, the J gene TRBJ2-7; 13 nucleotides line up with TRBD2. Germline assignment: CDR1 LNHDA and CDR2 SQIVND (reference sequence). V was clipped by 1 base and J by 4 bases; unmatched bases: 7. This CDR3 contains 17 residues. The CDR3 coding sequence is TGTGCCAGTAGTATAGCACTCAGGACTAGCGGGAGTTACGAGCAGTACTTC. It yields the protein CASSIALRTSGSYEQYF.

The chain couples TRBV19 to TRBJ2-1, with 7 positions matching TRBD1. Germline V gene sequence: CDR1 LNHDA, CDR2 SQIVND (reference sequence). The CDR3 extends over 14 amino acids. With V trimmed by 5 bases and J by 6 bases, 7 bases remained unmatched. In DNA, the CDR3 is TGTGCCAGTAGTGAGGGGGCTTATGGCAATGAGCAGTTCTTC. Amino acids: CASSEGAYGNEQFF.

This rearrangement joins TRBV7-2 to TRBJ2-3, with 10 bases aligning to TRBD1. The CDR3 totals 16 residues. The V and J ends lost 3 bases and 3 bases, in that order; junction bases with no gene match: 6. Germline CDR1 and CDR2: SGHTA and FQGNSA. The CDR3 DNA reads TGTGCCAGCAGCTTTACTTCGGGACAGGGGACAGATACGCAGTATTTT. Translation gives CASSFTSGQGTDTQYF.

V gene TRBV6-5 combines with J gene TRBJ2-7; 10 nucleotides align to TRBD1. Germline CDR1 is MNHEY and CDR2 is SVGAGI. The CDR3 length is 14 residues. J gave up 5 bases and V 8 bases, and 9 bases lay outside the gene matches. Here the CDR3 reads CASRRDRGKNEQYF. DNA for the CDR3: TGTGCCAGCCGCCGGGACAGGGGAAAAAACGAGCAGTACTTC.

This clone has just one count. The chain joins TRBV6-5 to TRBJ1-5, with TRBD1 matching 10 bases. The germline gives CDR1 MNHEY, CDR2 SVGAGI. The J segment lost 5 bases and the V segment lost 9 bases, leaving 7 bases of the junction unmatched. This CDR3 is 14 amino acids long. CDR3 in amino acids: CASKMDRGDQPQHF. CDR3 bases: TGTGCCAGTAAAATGGACAGGGGGGATCAGCCCCAGCATTTT.

The rearrangement joins TRBV29-1 to TRBJ2-3; the match to TRBD1 covers 9 bases. Germline V gene data show CDR1 as SQVTM and CDR2 as ANQGSEA. V shed 6 bases, J shed 2 bases, and the junction held 9 bases outside the gene matches. The CDR3 is made up of 15 amino acids. CDR3 DNA: TGCAGCGTCCGCGGACAGGGGCGTATCACAGATACGCAGTATTTT. Translating gives CSVRGQGRITDTQYF.

The rearrangement links TRBV3-1 (or the pseudogene TRBV3-2) to TRBJ2-1; D is perhaps TRBD2 (5 bases). The V end was cut by 0 bases, the J end by 10 bases, with 19 bases between. Germline V gene data show CDR1 as LGHDT and CDR2 as YNNKEL (reference sequence). This CDR3 spans 16 amino acids. The CDR3 region has the DNA TGTGCCAGCAGCCAAGATTTAGCGACACCCGAGAGGGAGCAGTTCTTC. It is translated as CASSQDLATPEREQFF.

This chain links TRBV19 with TRBJ2-7, with D hard to call. Trimming shortened V by 2 bases and J by 1 base, and 6 bases separated the two germline ends. Germline CDR1 and CDR2: LNHDA and SQIVND (reference sequence). The CDR3 is made up of 13 amino acids. CDR3 DNA sequence: TGTGCCAGTAGTATAACCCAGTCCTACGAGCAGTACTTC. Amino acid sequence: CASSITQSYEQYF.

The chain employs TRBV5-3 and TRBJ1-2; 7 nucleotides line up with TRBD1. TRBV5-3 is treated as an ORF (open reading frame) with a function not yet certain. Unmatched junction bases numbered 9, after V lost 8 bases and J lost 2 bases. The CDR3 covers 14 residues. In DNA form, the CDR3 reads TGTGCCAGGTGGAGGGACAGCCAGAACTATGGCTACACCTTC. It yields the protein CARWRDSQNYGYTF.

The rearrangement uses TRBV24-1 and TRBJ2-5; D is possibly TRBD1 (6 bases). The germline V gene has CDR1 KGHDR and CDR2 SFDVKD. V was cut by 8 bases and J by 0 bases, with 6 bases left in between. This CDR3 comprises 12 residues. The CDR3 spells CATKGDQETQYF. The CDR3 nucleotides read TGTGCCACCAAGGGGGACCAAGAGACCCAGTACTTC.

In this sample, this clone turned up once. The CDR3 DNA reads TGTGCCAGCAGCTTGGGTAGCGGCACAGATACGCAGTATTTT. Its translation is CASSLGSGTDTQYF. The J gene is TRBJ2-3, the V gene TRBV5-6, with D maybe TRBD2 (5 bases). The CDR3 totals 14 residues. CDR1 is SGHDT, CDR2 YYEEEE, per germline. The V and J ends lost 0 bases and 1 base respectively, with 6 bases between them.

The chain employs TRBV5-1 and TRBJ2-5, with a tentative D call TRBD1 (6 bases). Trimming shortened V by 4 bases and J by 4 bases, and 11 bases separated the two germline ends. Germline values: CDR1 SGHRS, CDR2 YFSETQ. The CDR3 contains 13 residues. The CDR3 spells CASSRGQIETQYF. The CDR3 bases are TGCGCCAGCAGCCGCGGACAGATAGAGACCCAGTACTTC.

The rearrangement uses TRBV3-1 (or the pseudogene TRBV3-2) and TRBJ2-7, with 14 positions matching TRBD2. The CDR3 contains 18 residues. V gave up 0 bases and J gave up 0 bases; unmatched junction bases: 4. Germline CDR1 reads LGHDT; CDR2 reads YNNKEL (reference sequence). This CDR3 reads CASSQERTSGGISYEQYF. In DNA, the CDR3 is TGTGCCAGCAGCCAAGAGAGGACTAGCGGGGGGATCTCCTACGAGCAGTACTTC.

Only a few counts were recorded for this clone. The chain has TRBV6-5 and TRBJ1-5; D is undetermined. In germline, CDR1 is MNHEY, CDR2 SVGAGI. Trimming cost V 7 bases and J 9 bases, with 13 bases left between them. This CDR3 has 12 residues. DNA of the CDR3: TGTGCCAGCACGGTACCCGACTTGCCCCAGCATTTT. This sequence encodes CASTVPDLPQHF.

The chain recombines TRBV7-6 with TRBJ2-7; TRBD2 agrees at 8 bases. Germline CDR1 SGHVS, CDR2 FNYEAQ. Losses at the gene ends were 6 bases for V and 5 bases for J; bases not matched to a gene: 12. CDR3 length equals 15 residues. The CDR3 loop is CASSFTGTSSHEQYF. In DNA form, the CDR3 reads TGTGCCAGCAGTTTCACCGGGACTAGTTCCCACGAGCAGTACTTC.

The chain joins TRBV7-9 to TRBJ1-2, with a tentative D call TRBD1 (6 bases). In germline, CDR1 is SEHNR, CDR2 FQNEAQ (reference sequence). CDR3 size: 14 residues. V was pared by 4 bases and J by 6 bases, with 15 bases between. The CDR3 DNA reads as TGTGCCAGCAGCTCGACAACAGGGCTTCATGGCTACACCTTC. Protein: CASSSTTGLHGYTF.

The gene calls are TRBV18 and TRBJ2-5; TRBD1 agrees at 7 bases. Trimming removed 2 bases from V and 5 bases from J; junction bases left unmatched: 8. CDR3 length: 15 residues. The germline gives CDR1 KGHSH, CDR2 LQKENI. The CDR3 nucleotides are TGTGCCAGCTCACCAGGGACAGCCCTCCGGGAGACCCAGTACTTC. Translation gives CASSPGTALRETQYF.

There are a few counts of this clone. V gene TRBV28 combines with J gene TRBJ2-2, with D hard to call. The V gene lost 2 bases and the J gene lost 2 bases, with 9 bases spanning the gap. The V gene's germline CDR1 is MDHEN and CDR2 SYDVKM. This CDR3 has 15 residues. The CDR3 reads CASSLGPDNTGELFF. CDR3 in DNA: TGTGCCAGCAGTTTAGGGCCAGATAACACCGGGGAGCTGTTTTTT. The full variable domain, in which reference TRBV28 and TRBJ2-2 provide the parts outside the CDR3, is DVKVTQSSRYLVKRTGEKVFLECVQDMDHENMFWYRQDPGLGLRLIYFSYDVKMKEKGDIPEGYSVSREKKERFSLILESASTNQTSMYLCASSLGPDNTGELFFGEGSRLTVL.

This chain connects TRBV4-1 to TRBJ1-4, with 10 bases identical to TRBD1. V shed 5 bases, J shed 0 bases, and the junction held 3 bases outside the gene matches. The CDR3 has 16 residues. Germline CDR1 reads MGHRA; CDR2 reads YSYEKL. The CDR3, as DNA: TGCGCCAGCAGCACCGGGACAGGGGCAACTAATGAAAAACTGTTTTTT. This translates into CASSTGTGATNEKLFF.

This clone was recorded once. The chain is built from TRBV3-1 (or the pseudogene TRBV3-2) and TRBJ2-2, with D maybe TRBD2 (6 bases). Germline CDR1 is LGHDT and CDR2 is YNNKEL (reference sequence). CDR3 size: 15 residues. V was pared by 3 bases and J by 6 bases, with 14 bases between. This chain's CDR3 is CASSHGGILAGELFF. The CDR3 nucleotides are TGTGCCAGCAGCCATGGCGGGATCCTGGCCGGGGAGCTGTTTTTT.

This clone was picked up one time. The chain employs TRBV11-2 and TRBJ1-4; no reliable D call. The CDR3 runs 12 residues. V lost 3 bases, J lost 6 bases, and 5 bases lay in between. The germline V gene encodes CDR1 SGHAT and CDR2 FQNNGV. CDR3 region: CASSLRDEKLFF. The CDR3 DNA is TGTGCCAGCAGCTTGAGGGATGAAAAACTGTTTTTT.

The chain combines TRBV27 with TRBJ2-7; no clear D. Germline CDR1 MNHEY, CDR2 SMNVEV (reference sequence). Deletions cut 0 bases from V and 4 bases from J, with 7 bases between. CDR3 length equals 13 residues. DNA for the CDR3: TGTGCCAGCAGTTTATCCCACGGTTACGAGCAGTACTTC. Translation: CASSLSHGYEQYF.

The chain recombines TRBV5-1 with TRBJ2-1; a possible D gene is TRBD1 (6 bases). The V gene's germline CDR1 is SGHRS and CDR2 YFSETQ. Trimming shortened V by 1 base and J by 2 bases, and 10 bases separated the two germline ends. CDR3 length equals 15 residues. CDR3 DNA: TGCGCCAGCAGCTTGCTACAGGGACCCTACAATGAGCAGTTCTTC. Translated: CASSLLQGPYNEQFF.

The chain links TRBV29-1 to TRBJ1-1; TRBD1 matches at 7 bases. With 6 bases clipped from V and 3 bases from J, the junction kept 16 bases outside the gene matches. The germline V gene has CDR1 SQVTM and CDR2 ANQGSEA. The length of the CDR3 is 16 residues. The CDR3 bases are TGCAGCGTCGCCAGATCAGGGGGTGGCAGGGACACTGAAGCTTTCTTT. Translated, it gives CSVARSGGGRDTEAFF. The complete variable domain, with remaining parts taken from reference TRBV29-1 and TRBJ1-1, reads SAVISQKPSRDICQRGTSLTIQCQVDSQVTMMFWYRQQPGQSLTLIATANQGSEATYESGFVIDKFPISRPNLTFSTLTVSNMSPEDSSIYLCSVARSGGGRDTEAFFGQGTRLTVV.

This chain links TRBV16 with TRBJ1-6, with TRBD1 as a possible D gene (6 bases). This CDR3 contains 16 residues. V lost 5 bases and J 5 bases, leaving 16 bases between the germline ends. Germline V gives CDR1 KGHSY, CDR2 FQNENV. The CDR3 nucleotides read TGTGCCAGCAGCGAATTCTCAGGGGAGAATAATTCACCCCTCCACTTT. This codes for CASSEFSGENNSPLHF. The full variable domain, rest sourced from reference TRBV16 and TRBJ1-6, is GEEVAQTPKHLVRGEGQKAKLYCAPIKGHSYVFWYQQVLKNEFKFLISFQNENVFDETGMPKERFSAKCLPNSPCSLEIQATKLEDSAVYFCASSEFSGENNSPLHFGNGTRLTVT.

V is TRBV19 and J is TRBJ2-5; the match to TRBD1 covers 10 bases. V shed 4 bases, J shed 5 bases, and the junction held 7 bases outside the gene matches. Germline loops: CDR1 LNHDA, CDR2 SQIVND (reference sequence). This CDR3 is 15 amino acids long. The DNA for the CDR3 is TGTGCCAGTAGTACCCGGACAGGGGGTGGGGAGACCCAGTACTTC. Translation: CASSTRTGGGETQYF. The variable domain in full, with the rest retrieved from reference TRBV19 and TRBJ2-5, is DGGITQSPKYLFRKEGQNVTLSCEQNLNHDAMYWYRQDPGQGLRLIYYSQIVNDFQKGDIAEGYSVSREKKESFPLTVTSAQKNPTAFYLCASSTRTGGGETQYFGPGTRLLVL.

This clone occurred once. CDR3 residues: CASSGDRGNTIYF. As DNA, the CDR3 is TGTGCCAGCAGCGGAGACAGGGGAAACACCATATATTTT. V and J are TRBV11-2 and TRBJ1-3, with a weak D call TRBD1 (6 bases). Germline-derived CDR1 and CDR2 are SGHAT and FQNNGV. CDR3 length: 13 residues. Trimming removed 5 bases from V and 4 bases from J, with 9 bases in between.

The chain recombines TRBV20-1 with TRBJ1-4; TRBD1 might be the D (6 bases). This CDR3 has 11 residues. Trimming removed 8 bases at V and 10 bases at J, with 14 bases between. Looked up from germline, CDR1 is DFQATT and CDR2 is SNEGSKA (reference sequence). CDR3 DNA sequence: TGCAGTCCCCAGGGGCCGGGAAAACTGTTTTTT. This codes for CSPQGPGKLFF.

The rearrangement links TRBV6-6 to TRBJ2-7, with D maybe TRBD2 (5 bases). This CDR3 spans 13 amino acids. Germline loops: CDR1 MNHNY, CDR2 SVGAGI (reference sequence). V lost 7 bases and J 4 bases, leaving 14 bases between the germline ends. The CDR3 nucleotides read TGTGCCAGCACCATCCTCCCGGGGTACGAGCAGTACTTC. It encodes CASTILPGYEQYF.

The chain uses TRBV4-1 and TRBJ2-5; a weak D match, TRBD2 (5 bases). CDR1 and CDR2 from the germline V gene are MGHRA and YSYEKL. V lost 0 bases and J 2 bases, leaving 10 bases between the germline ends. This CDR3 is 15 amino acids long. The CDR3 loop is CASSQDRREQETQYF. The CDR3 DNA reads TGCGCCAGCAGCCAAGATAGACGGGAACAAGAGACCCAGTACTTC.